This TCR beta chain originates from a study of tumor-infiltrating lymphocytes in primary liver carcinoma. Overall study: Sample yields of productive TCRbeta reads, ranging from roughly 3.65 to 7.5 million, were similar across tissue types. Study-wide findings and caveats: Top-250-clone fractions were significantly higher in tumors than in blood (p = 0.039). It was observed that only about 7-24% of the top clones appeared in every one of the five tumor regions.

A note on this clonotype: The antigen is unknown.

cDNA specific to TCR beta was made from 500 ng of total RNA, with a constant-region primer employed for priming. Three-round nested multiplex PCR performed with slightly modified ARM-PCR produced the TCR beta libraries. Forward primers for TRBV1-TRBV30 and a C-beta reverse primer served the first two PCR rounds, at 10 cycles each. From the multiplex PCR reads, TCRdb called clonotypes with MiXCR, one entry per CDR3 protein. The data show 84,000 or so distinct CDR3 sequences, approximately 72% seen once. From unsorted bulk tissue weighing roughly 19-32 mg, DNA and RNA were co-extracted. Germline values: CDR1 SGHNT, CDR2 YENEEA. J gave up 2 bases and V 5 bases, and 5 bases lay outside the gene matches. The CDR3 is made up of 14 amino acids.

The rearrangement uses TRBV11-3 and TRBJ2-5; TRBD1 matches 7 bases. Sequenced sample: liver tumor tissue from sampling region 1. Documented subset: tumor region T1, superior pole. This sequence originates from a man between 40 and 49 years old with primary liver carcinoma and hepatitis B virus infection. CDR3 coding DNA: TGTGCCAGCAGCCCCGGGACAGCGCAAGAGACCCAGTACTTC. Its translation is CASSPGTAQETQYF.